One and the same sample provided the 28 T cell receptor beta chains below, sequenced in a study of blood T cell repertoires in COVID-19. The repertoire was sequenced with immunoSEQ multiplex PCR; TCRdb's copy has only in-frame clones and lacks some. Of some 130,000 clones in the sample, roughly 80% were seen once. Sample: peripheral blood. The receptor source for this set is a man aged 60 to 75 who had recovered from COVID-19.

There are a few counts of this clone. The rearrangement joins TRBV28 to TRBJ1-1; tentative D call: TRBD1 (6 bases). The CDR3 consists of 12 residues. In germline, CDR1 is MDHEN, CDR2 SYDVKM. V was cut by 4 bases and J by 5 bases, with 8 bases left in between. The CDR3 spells CASSSGHTEAFF. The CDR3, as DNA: TGTGCCAGCAGTTCGGGACATACTGAAGCTTTCTTT. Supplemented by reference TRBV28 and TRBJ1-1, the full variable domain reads DVKVTQSSRYLVKRTGEKVFLECVQDMDHENMFWYRQDPGLGLRLIYFSYDVKMKEKGDIPEGYSVSREKKERFSLILESASTNQTSMYLCASSSGHTEAFFGQGTRLTVV.

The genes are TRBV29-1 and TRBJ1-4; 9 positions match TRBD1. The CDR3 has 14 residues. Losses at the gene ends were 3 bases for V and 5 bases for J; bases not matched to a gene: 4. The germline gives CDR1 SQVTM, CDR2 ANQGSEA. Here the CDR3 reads CSVEGGQGNEKLFF. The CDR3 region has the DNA TGCAGCGTTGAGGGGGGACAGGGCAATGAAAAACTGTTTTTT.

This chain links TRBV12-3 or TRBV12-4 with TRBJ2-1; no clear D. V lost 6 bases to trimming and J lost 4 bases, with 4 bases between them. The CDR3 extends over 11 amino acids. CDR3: CASSRYNEQFF. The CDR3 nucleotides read TGTGCCAGCAGCAGATACAATGAGCAGTTCTTC.

CDR3 coding DNA: TGTGCCAGCAGCTTCTTTCGGACTAGCGCCTACGAGCAGTACTTC. Translating it yields CASSFFRTSAYEQYF. This chain connects TRBV7-2 to TRBJ2-7; 9 nucleotides align to TRBD2. The junction had 5 bases not matched to a gene; V was cut back by 3 bases and J by 2 bases. Germline CDR1 is SGHTA and CDR2 is FQGNSA. There are 15 residues in the CDR3.

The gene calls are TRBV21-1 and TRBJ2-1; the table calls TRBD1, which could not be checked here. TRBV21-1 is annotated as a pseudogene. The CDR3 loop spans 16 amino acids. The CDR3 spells CASSKRPPQGRNEQFF. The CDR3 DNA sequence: TGTGCCAGCAGCAAAAGGCCCCCCCAGGGGCGTAATGAGCAGTTCTTC.

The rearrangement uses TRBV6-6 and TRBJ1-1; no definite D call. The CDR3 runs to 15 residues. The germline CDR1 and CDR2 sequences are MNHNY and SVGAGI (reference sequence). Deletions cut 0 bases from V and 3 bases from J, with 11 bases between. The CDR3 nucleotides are TGTGCCAGCAGTTACTCGATGATCCGGGACACTGAAGCTTTCTTT. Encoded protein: CASSYSMIRDTEAFF.

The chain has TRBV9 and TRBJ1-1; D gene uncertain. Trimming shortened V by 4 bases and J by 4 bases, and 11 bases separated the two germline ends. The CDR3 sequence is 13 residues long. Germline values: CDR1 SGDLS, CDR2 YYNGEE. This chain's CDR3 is CASSFRGSTEAFF. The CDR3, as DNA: TGTGCCAGCAGCTTCAGAGGGAGCACTGAAGCTTTCTTT.

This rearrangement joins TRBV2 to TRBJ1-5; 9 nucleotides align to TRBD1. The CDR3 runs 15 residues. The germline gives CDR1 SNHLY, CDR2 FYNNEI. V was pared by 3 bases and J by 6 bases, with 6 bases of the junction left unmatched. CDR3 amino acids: CASSEATGGGQPQHF. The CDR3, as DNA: TGTGCCAGCAGTGAGGCAACAGGGGGCGGTCAGCCCCAGCATTTT.

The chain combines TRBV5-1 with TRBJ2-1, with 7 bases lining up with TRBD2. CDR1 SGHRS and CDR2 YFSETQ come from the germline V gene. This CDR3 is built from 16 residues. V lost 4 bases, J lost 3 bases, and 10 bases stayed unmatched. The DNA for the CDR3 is TGCGCCAGCAGCGGACCAAAAAGCGGGGACTACAATGAGCAGTTCTTC. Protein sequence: CASSGPKSGDYNEQFF.

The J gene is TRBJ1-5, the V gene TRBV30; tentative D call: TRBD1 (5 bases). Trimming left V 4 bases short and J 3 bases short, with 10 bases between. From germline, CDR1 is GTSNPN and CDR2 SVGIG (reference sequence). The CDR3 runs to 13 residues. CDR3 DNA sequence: TGTGCCTGGACGACAGCCAACAATCAGCCCCAGCATTTT. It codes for CAWTTANNQPQHF.

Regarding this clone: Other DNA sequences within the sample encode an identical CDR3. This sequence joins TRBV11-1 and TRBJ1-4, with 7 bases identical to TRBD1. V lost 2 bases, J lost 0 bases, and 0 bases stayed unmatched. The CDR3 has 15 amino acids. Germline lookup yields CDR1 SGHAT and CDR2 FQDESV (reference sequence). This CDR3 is CASSLQGATNEKLFF. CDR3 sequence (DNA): TGTGCCAGCAGCTTACAGGGGGCAACTAATGAAAAACTGTTTTTT.

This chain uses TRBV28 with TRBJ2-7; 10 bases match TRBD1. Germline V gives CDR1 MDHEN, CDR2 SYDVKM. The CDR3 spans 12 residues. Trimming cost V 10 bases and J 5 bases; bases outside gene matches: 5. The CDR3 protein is CATGTGVDEQYF. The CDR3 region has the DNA TGTGCCACCGGGACAGGGGTCGACGAGCAGTACTTC.

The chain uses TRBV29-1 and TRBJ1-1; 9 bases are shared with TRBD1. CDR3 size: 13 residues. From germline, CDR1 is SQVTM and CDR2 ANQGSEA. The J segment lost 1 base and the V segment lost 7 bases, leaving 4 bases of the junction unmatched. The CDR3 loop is CSAQTGGNTEAFF. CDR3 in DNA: TGCAGCGCCCAGACAGGGGGGAACACTGAAGCTTTCTTT.

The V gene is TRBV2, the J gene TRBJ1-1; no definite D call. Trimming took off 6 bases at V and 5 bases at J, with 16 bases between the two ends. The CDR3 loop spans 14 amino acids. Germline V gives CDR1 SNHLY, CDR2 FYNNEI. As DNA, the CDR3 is TGTGCCAGCAGGGTGGGTGGAGGGATGACTGAAGCTTTCTTT. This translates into CASRVGGGMTEAFF.

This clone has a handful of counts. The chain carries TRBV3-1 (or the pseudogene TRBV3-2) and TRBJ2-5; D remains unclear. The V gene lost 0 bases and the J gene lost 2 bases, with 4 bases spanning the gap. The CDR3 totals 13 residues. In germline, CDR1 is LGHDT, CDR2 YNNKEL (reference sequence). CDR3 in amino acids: CASSQDRQETQYF. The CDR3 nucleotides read TGTGCCAGCAGCCAAGATCGGCAAGAGACCCAGTACTTC.

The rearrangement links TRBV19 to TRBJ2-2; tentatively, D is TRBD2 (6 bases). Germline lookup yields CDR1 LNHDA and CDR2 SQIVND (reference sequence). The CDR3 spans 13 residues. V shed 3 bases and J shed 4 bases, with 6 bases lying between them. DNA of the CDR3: TGTGCCAGTAGTATCGGGAGCACCGGGGAGCTGTTTTTT. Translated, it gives CASSIGSTGELFF.

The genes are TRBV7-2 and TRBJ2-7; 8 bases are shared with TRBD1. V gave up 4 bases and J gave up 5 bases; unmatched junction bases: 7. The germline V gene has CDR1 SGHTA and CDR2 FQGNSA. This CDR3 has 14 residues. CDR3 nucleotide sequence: TGTGCCAGCAGCTCTTGGACAGGGCGGAACGAGCAGTACTTC. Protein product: CASSSWTGRNEQYF.

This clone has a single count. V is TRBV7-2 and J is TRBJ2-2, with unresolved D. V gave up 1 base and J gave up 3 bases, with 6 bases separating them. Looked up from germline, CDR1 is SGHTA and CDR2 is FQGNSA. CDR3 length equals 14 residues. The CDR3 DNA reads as TGTGCCAGCAGCTTAGAAACGGACACCGGGGAGCTGTTTTTT. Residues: CASSLETDTGELFF. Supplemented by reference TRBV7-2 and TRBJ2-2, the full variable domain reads GAGVSQSPSNKVTEKGKDVELRCDPISGHTALYWYRQSLGQGLEFLIYFQGNSAPDKSGLPSDRFSAERTGGSVSTLTIQRTQQEDSAVYLCASSLETDTGELFFGEGSRLTVL.

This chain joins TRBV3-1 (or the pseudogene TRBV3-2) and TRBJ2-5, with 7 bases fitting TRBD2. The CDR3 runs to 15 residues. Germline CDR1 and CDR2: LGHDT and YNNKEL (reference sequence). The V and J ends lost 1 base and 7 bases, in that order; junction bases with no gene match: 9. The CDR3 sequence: CASSQGLAPAATQYF. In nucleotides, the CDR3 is TGTGCCAGCAGCCAAGGACTAGCCCCGGCCGCGACCCAGTACTTC.

CDR3 in DNA: TGCGCCAGCAGCTTGGCCGAAGAGAGCGTTATGAACACTGAAGCTTTCTTT. This gives the protein CASSLAEESVMNTEAFF. The chain combines TRBV5-1 with TRBJ1-1; no definite D call. Germline CDR1 is SGHRS and CDR2 is YFSETQ. V gave up 0 bases and J gave up 0 bases, with 15 bases separating them. The CDR3 extends over 17 amino acids.

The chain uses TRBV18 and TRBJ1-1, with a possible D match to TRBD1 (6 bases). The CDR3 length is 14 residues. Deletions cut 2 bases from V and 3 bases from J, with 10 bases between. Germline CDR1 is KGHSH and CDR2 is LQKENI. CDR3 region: CASSPTGKDTEAFF. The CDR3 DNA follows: TGTGCCAGCTCACCAACAGGGAAAGACACTGAAGCTTTCTTT.

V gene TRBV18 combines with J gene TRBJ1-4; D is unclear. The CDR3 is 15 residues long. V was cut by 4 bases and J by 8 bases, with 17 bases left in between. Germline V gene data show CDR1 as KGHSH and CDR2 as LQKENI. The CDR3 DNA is TGTGCCAGCTCACGAAACCGGGGTGAAGAAGAAAAACTGTTTTTT. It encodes CASSRNRGEEEKLFF.

The CDR3, as DNA: TGTGCCAGCAGCTTAGGGCTAGCCGGGGGTCTTGAGCAGTTCTTC. This translates into CASSLGLAGGLEQFF. The V and J genes are TRBV7-2 and TRBJ2-1, with D possibly being TRBD2 (6 bases). The CDR3 is made up of 15 amino acids. Germline CDR1 SGHTA, CDR2 FQGNSA. V lost 1 base and J lost 9, with 16 bases in between.

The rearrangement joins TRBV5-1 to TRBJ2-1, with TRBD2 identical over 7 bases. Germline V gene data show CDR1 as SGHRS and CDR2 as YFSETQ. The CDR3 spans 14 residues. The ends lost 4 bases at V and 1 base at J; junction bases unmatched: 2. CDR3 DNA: TGCGCCAGCAGCCGTAGCGGGTCCTACAATGAGCAGTTCTTC. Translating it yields CASSRSGSYNEQFF.

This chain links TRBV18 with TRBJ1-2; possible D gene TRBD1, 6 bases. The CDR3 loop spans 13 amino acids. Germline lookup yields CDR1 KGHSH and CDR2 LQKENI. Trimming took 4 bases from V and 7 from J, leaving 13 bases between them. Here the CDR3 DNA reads TGTGCCAGCTCACAAAACGTGGGGGCTGGCTACACCTTC. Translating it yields CASSQNVGAGYTF.

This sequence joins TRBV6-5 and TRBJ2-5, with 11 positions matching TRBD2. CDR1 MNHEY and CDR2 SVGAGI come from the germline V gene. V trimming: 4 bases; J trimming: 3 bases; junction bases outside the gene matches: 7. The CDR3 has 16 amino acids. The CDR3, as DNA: TGTGCCAGCAGTTTCATTAGCGGGAGGGCCAAAGAGACCCAGTACTTC. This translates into CASSFISGRAKETQYF.

The DNA for the CDR3 is TGTGCCTGGAGTGGCCAGGTACACTCACCCCTCCACTTT. Translating gives CAWSGQVHSPLHF. This chain joins TRBV30 and TRBJ1-6; D call uncertain. V lost 1 base and J 10 bases, leaving 11 bases between the germline ends. Germline V gene lookup returns CDR1 GTSNPN and CDR2 SVGIG (reference sequence). The CDR3 is made up of 13 amino acids. Variable domain in full (rest from reference TRBV30 and TRBJ1-6): SQTIHQWPATLVQPVGSPLSLECTVEGTSNPNLYWYRQAAGRGLQLLFYSVGIGQISSEVPQNLSASRPQDRQFILSSKKLLLSDSGFYLCAWSGQVHSPLHFGNGTRLTVT.

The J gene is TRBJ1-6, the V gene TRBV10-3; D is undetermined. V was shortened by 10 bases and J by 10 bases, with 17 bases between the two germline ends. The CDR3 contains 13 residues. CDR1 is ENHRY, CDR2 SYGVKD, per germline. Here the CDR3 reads CATVATQSSPLHF. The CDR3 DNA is TGTGCCACGGTAGCAACTCAAAGCTCACCCCTCCACTTT.